The 32 T cell receptor beta chains in this list originate from one sample, sequenced in a study of blood T cell repertoires in COVID-19. Clones were read by immunoSEQ multiplex PCR, and TCRdb kept only the in-frame ones, dropping some. Among 100,000 to 120,000 clones listed, roughly 84% were seen once. The sample taken for sequencing was peripheral blood. These receptors were collected from a woman aged 70-85 years who had recovered from COVID-19.

V and J are TRBV4-1 and TRBJ2-5; D may be TRBD1 (6 bases). The V and J ends lost 2 bases and 5 bases respectively, with 12 bases between them. Germline V CDR1 and CDR2: MGHRA, YSYEKL. CDR3 length: 14 residues. The chain's CDR3 is CASSQIGGYETQYF. The CDR3 DNA sequence: TGCGCCAGCAGCCAAATTGGGGGCTATGAGACCCAGTACTTC.

The chain couples TRBV6-5 to TRBJ2-7, with TRBD1 matching 12 bases. Germline V lookup: CDR1 MNHEY, CDR2 SVGAGI. With 6 bases clipped from V and 3 bases from J, the junction kept 6 bases outside the gene matches. The CDR3 has 15 amino acids. The CDR3 DNA reads TGTGCCAGCAGGATCCGGGACAGGGGGCTCTACGAGCAGTACTTC. Its translation: CASRIRDRGLYEQYF.

Worth noting for this clone: At one end, the junction sequence differs from germline, possibly due to a read error. This chain links TRBV28 with TRBJ1-6; D uncertain. The V gene's germline CDR1 is MDHEN and CDR2 SYDVKM. This CDR3 has 13 residues. The CDR3 nucleotides are TGTGCCAGCAGTCTGCCCTATGATTCACCCCTCCACTTT. This encodes CASSLPYDSPLHF.

This rearrangement joins TRBV6-1 to TRBJ2-7, with no clear D. The germline CDR1 and CDR2 sequences are MNHNS and SASEGT. The CDR3 runs to 14 residues. V lost 5 bases and J 0 bases, leaving 11 bases between the germline ends. The CDR3 reads CASSRLTSSYEQYF. The CDR3 nucleotides are TGTGCCAGCAGTCGTCTCACGAGCTCCTACGAGCAGTACTTC.

The chain links TRBV28 to TRBJ1-1; possible D gene TRBD1, 5 bases. The CDR3 is 12 residues long. CDR1 MDHEN and CDR2 SYDVKM come from the germline V gene. Between the trimmed V and J ends, which lost 7 bases and 4 bases, there was a span of 10 bases. The CDR3 DNA reads as TGTGCCAGCAACACCGGGGGCACTGAAGCTTTCTTT. Translating gives CASNTGGTEAFF.

The table lists this clone with a few counts. This chain uses TRBV30 with TRBJ2-7; D may be TRBD2 (6 bases). CDR3 length: 14 amino acids. CDR1 GTSNPN and CDR2 SVGIG come from the germline V gene (reference sequence). Trimming stripped 3 bases from V and 7 bases from J, with 19 bases between. This chain's CDR3 is CAWSKAGTGEEQYF. CDR3 sequence (DNA): TGTGCCTGGAGCAAGGCGGGAACGGGCGAAGAGCAGTACTTC.

The chain has TRBV13 and TRBJ1-1; D is unresolved. The germline V and J ends were trimmed by 5 bases and 9 bases, with 10 bases remaining between them. The germline CDR1 and CDR2 sequences are PRHDT and FYEKMQ (reference sequence). The CDR3 extends over 11 amino acids. The CDR3 loop reads CASSERTKAFF. The CDR3 DNA sequence: TGTGCCAGCAGCGAGCGGACTAAAGCTTTCTTT.

This chain uses TRBV4-2 with TRBJ1-6; 7 bases agree with TRBD1. Germline values: CDR1 LGHNA, CDR2 YNFKEQ. After removal of 3 bases from V and 3 bases from J, the junction contained 5 bases not matched to a gene. The CDR3 is 16 amino acids. CDR3 DNA: TGTGCCAGCAGCCACCTTCGACAGGGCTATAATTCACCCCTCCACTTT. It yields the protein CASSHLRQGYNSPLHF.

This clone occurred once. The J gene is TRBJ2-1, the V gene TRBV5-6; TRBD2 agrees at 9 bases. Germline V CDR1 and CDR2: SGHDT, YYEEEE. The CDR3 runs to 12 residues. V lost 5 bases and J lost 9; bases outside the gene matches: 3. The CDR3 DNA is TGTGCCAGCAGACGGACTAGCGCTGAGCAGTTCTTC. It yields the protein CASRRTSAEQFF. The complete variable domain, with remaining parts taken from reference TRBV5-6 and TRBJ2-1, reads DAGVTQSPTHLIKTRGQQVTLRCSPKSGHDTVSWYQQALGQGPQFIFQYYEEEERQRGNFPDRFSGHQFPNYSSELNVNALLLGDSALYLCASRRTSAEQFFGPGTRLTVL.

The chain employs TRBV12-3 or TRBV12-4 and TRBJ2-7, with 9 bases aligning to TRBD1. The CDR3 has 11 amino acids. V was clipped by 6 bases and J by 6 bases; unmatched bases: 0. The CDR3 loop is CASRTGGEQYF. CDR3 bases: TGTGCCAGCAGGACAGGGGGCGAGCAGTACTTC.

This sequence joins TRBV6-5 and TRBJ2-7; TRBD2 agrees at 8 bases. Germline loops: CDR1 MNHEY, CDR2 SVGAGI. This CDR3 has 14 residues. Trimming took 7 bases from V and 4 from J; bases not matched to a gene: 9. The CDR3 bases are TGTGCCAGCACCTCCGGGACTAGTAAGTACGAGCAGTACTTC. The encoded protein is CASTSGTSKYEQYF.

This sequence joins TRBV5-1 and TRBJ2-3; 11 bases map to TRBD2. Germline loops: CDR1 SGHRS, CDR2 YFSETQ. The CDR3 consists of 17 residues. The trim removed 0 bases at V and 1 base at J, leaving 4 bases unmatched. CDR3 sequence: CASSLAVAGGGTDTQYF. CDR3 sequence (DNA): TGCGCCAGCAGCTTGGCCGTAGCGGGAGGGGGCACAGATACGCAGTATTTT. Combining the CDR3 with reference TRBV5-1 and TRBJ2-3 gives the whole variable domain KAGVTQTPRYLIKTRGQQVTLSCSPISGHRSVSWYQQTPGQGLQFLFEYFSETQRNKGNFPGRFSGRQFSNSRSEMNVSTLELGDSALYLCASSLAVAGGGTDTQYFGPGTRLTVL.

The chain links TRBV7-9 to TRBJ2-5, with no clear D. The V gene lost 4 bases and the J gene lost 5 bases, with 8 bases spanning the gap. CDR1 is SEHNR and CDR2 is FQNEAQ in the germline V gene (reference sequence). The CDR3 length is 12 residues. CDR3 in amino acids: CASSSGGETQYF. The CDR3 nucleotides are TGTGCCAGCAGCTCGGGTGGGGAGACCCAGTACTTC.

This clone was seen only a few times. The CDR3 sequence: CASSLRPPGSGGVGADTQYF. The DNA of the CDR3 is TGTGCCAGCAGCTTACGTCCCCCCGGTAGCGGGGGGGTGGGGGCAGATACGCAGTATTTT. The J gene is TRBJ2-3, the V gene TRBV11-3; 11 bases fit TRBD2. V lost 2 bases to trimming and J lost 4 bases; unmatched junction nucleotides: 17. Germline assignment: CDR1 SGHNT and CDR2 YENEEA. The CDR3 length is 20 residues.

This sequence joins TRBV5-1 and TRBJ2-7; 8 positions agree with TRBD2. Trimming at V came to 0 bases and at J to 3 bases, leaving 14 bases not matched to a gene. Germline-derived CDR1 and CDR2 are SGHRS and YFSETQ. The CDR3 sequence is 18 residues long. In nucleotides, the CDR3 is TGCGCCAGCAGCTTGGGCGCGGGAGGCCCCGGGAGCTTCTACGAGCAGTACTTC. Translating gives CASSLGAGGPGSFYEQYF. The full variable domain, rest sourced from reference TRBV5-1 and TRBJ2-7, is KAGVTQTPRYLIKTRGQQVTLSCSPISGHRSVSWYQQTPGQGLQFLFEYFSETQRNKGNFPGRFSGRQFSNSRSEMNVSTLELGDSALYLCASSLGAGGPGSFYEQYFGPGTRLTVT.

The gene calls are TRBV19 and TRBJ1-2; 7 bases map to TRBD1. Trimming took 3 bases from V and 4 from J; bases not matched to a gene: 8. Germline V lookup: CDR1 LNHDA, CDR2 SQIVND (reference sequence). The CDR3 loop spans 15 amino acids. The chain's CDR3 is CASSIGPTGTYGYTF. The DNA for the CDR3 is TGTGCCAGTAGTATCGGTCCGACAGGGACCTATGGCTACACCTTC.

The chain has TRBV6-2 or TRBV6-3 and TRBJ1-1; weak D call: TRBD1 (5 bases). The CDR3 contains 17 residues. Germline CDR1 MNHEY, CDR2 SVGEGT. The germline V and J ends were trimmed by 4 bases and 1 base, with 19 bases remaining between them. The CDR3 DNA sequence: TGTGCCAGCAGTTCCCCCGGGGGGGGGTCGGGGAACACTGAAGCTTTCTTT. It specifies CASSSPGGGSGNTEAFF.

V usage is TRBV7-9 and J usage is TRBJ2-5, with D possibly being TRBD1 (6 bases). Germline CDR1 and CDR2: SEHNR and FQNEAQ (reference sequence). CDR3 length equals 15 residues. Trimming took off 4 bases at V and 2 bases at J, with 14 bases between the two ends. This CDR3 is CASSYPRGYQETQYF. The CDR3 DNA follows: TGTGCCAGCAGCTACCCCAGGGGCTATCAAGAGACCCAGTACTTC.

The chain joins TRBV5-1 to TRBJ1-4, with a tentative D call TRBD1 (5 bases). The CDR3 is 14 amino acids. V lost 4 bases and J lost 8, with 15 bases in between. Germline CDR1 reads SGHRS; CDR2 reads YFSETQ. In DNA, the CDR3 is TGCGCCAGCAGCCCGGAAGGACAAGGCGAAAAACTGTTTTTT. Its protein product is CASSPEGQGEKLFF.

Turning to this clone: The junction differs from germline at one of its ends, possibly a read error. The chain has TRBV18 and TRBJ2-1; 8 nucleotides align to TRBD2. Germline lookup yields CDR1 KGHSH and CDR2 LQKENI. CDR3 length equals 12 residues. The CDR3 protein is CASSPGTRPGVF. The DNA of the CDR3 is TGTGCCAGCTCACCAGGGACTAGGCCCGGGGTCTTC.

The J gene is TRBJ1-3, the V gene TRBV4-2; 11 bases match TRBD1. CDR3 length: 16 amino acids. J was trimmed by 4 bases and V by 3 bases; bases with no gene match: 5. The germline CDR1 and CDR2 sequences are LGHNA and YNFKEQ. DNA for the CDR3: TGTGCCAGCAGCCAGGCCGGACAGGGGGCGGGAAACACCATATATTTT. Translation gives CASSQAGQGAGNTIYF.

The chain links TRBV30 to TRBJ2-3; 8 bases are shared with TRBD2. V trimming: 3 bases; J trimming: 5 bases; junction bases outside the gene matches: 10. Germline loops: CDR1 GTSNPN, CDR2 SVGIG (reference sequence). This CDR3 region has 15 residues. DNA of the CDR3: TGTGCCTGGAGCCCCGGGGTAGCGGGGTTAGATACGCAGTATTTT. Its translation is CAWSPGVAGLDTQYF.

V and J are TRBV5-1 and TRBJ2-5; weak D call: TRBD2 (5 bases). This CDR3 comprises 15 residues. Trimming took 4 bases from V and 4 from J, leaving 17 bases between them. CDR1 SGHRS and CDR2 YFSETQ come from the germline V gene. CDR3 DNA: TGCGCCAGCAGCCGCTCGGTAGGCGGGTCAGAGACCCAGTACTTC. Its translation is CASSRSVGGSETQYF.

This chain joins TRBV28 and TRBJ1-4, with D perhaps TRBD1 (6 bases). This CDR3 is 15 amino acids long. Trimming left V 5 bases short and J 0 bases short, with 10 bases between. In germline, CDR1 is MDHEN, CDR2 SYDVKM. CDR3: CASSLTGTTNEKLFF. The CDR3 region has the DNA TGTGCCAGCAGTCTAACAGGGACAACTAATGAAAAACTGTTTTTT.

The chain employs TRBV28 and TRBJ2-3, with TRBD1 matching 12 bases. The CDR3 has 15 amino acids. CDR1 is MDHEN and CDR2 is SYDVKM in the germline V gene. Losses at the gene ends were 6 bases for V and 4 bases for J; bases not matched to a gene: 5. The chain's CDR3 is CASSPGTGGADTQYF. CDR3 DNA sequence: TGTGCCAGCAGCCCCGGGACAGGGGGCGCAGATACGCAGTATTTT.

This chain uses TRBV30 with TRBJ1-1; D gene uncertain. V was cut by 5 bases and J by 4 bases, with 14 bases left in between. Per the germline V gene, CDR1 is GTSNPN and CDR2 is SVGIG (reference sequence). CDR3 length equals 13 residues. The CDR3 loop reads CAWAGGLLTEAFF. CDR3 nucleotides: TGTGCCTGGGCTGGAGGACTTCTCACTGAAGCTTTCTTT.

The chain has TRBV21-1 and TRBJ1-4. TRBV21-1 is described as a pseudogene. There are 16 residues in the CDR3. The CDR3 nucleotides read TGTGCCAGCAGCAAAGAAGAATCTAAGAGGTATGAAAAACTGTTTTTT. Translating gives CASSKEESKRYEKLFF.

This clone is a singleton in its sample. The gene calls are TRBV3-1 (or the pseudogene TRBV3-2) and TRBJ1-3, with 8 nucleotides matching TRBD1. The CDR3 totals 15 residues. V gave up 4 bases and J gave up 6 bases; unmatched junction bases: 8. CDR1 and CDR2 (germline): LGHDT, YNNKEL (reference sequence). CDR3 nucleotide sequence: TGTGCCAGCAGCCCCGGACAGGGTCGGGTAAACACCATATATTTT. The encoded protein is CASSPGQGRVNTIYF.

The V and J genes are TRBV10-1 and TRBJ2-5; tentatively, D is TRBD2 (7 bases). V was cut by 4 bases and J by 2 bases, with 23 bases left in between. The CDR3 consists of 18 residues. Germline assignment: CDR1 WNHNN and CDR2 SYGVQD (reference sequence). CDR3 nucleotides: TGCGCCAGCAGTGGCACCTTGGGTGCGGGGGCCCTTCAAGAGACCCAGTACTTC. Translated, it gives CASSGTLGAGALQETQYF.

The J gene is TRBJ2-1, the V gene TRBV7-2, with 12 bases that match TRBD2. The CDR3 length is 15 residues. Losses at the gene ends were 1 base for V and 6 bases for J; bases not matched to a gene: 1. Per the germline V gene, CDR1 is SGHTA and CDR2 is FQGNSA. CDR3 coding DNA: TGTGCCAGCAGCTTAGGGACTAGCGGGATCAATGAGCAGTTCTTC. It encodes CASSLGTSGINEQFF.

The chain carries TRBV6-1 and TRBJ1-5; possible D gene TRBD1, 6 bases. CDR3 length: 12 residues. The germline CDR1 and CDR2 sequences are MNHNS and SASEGT. Deletions cut 7 bases from V and 5 bases from J, with 9 bases between. DNA for the CDR3: TGTGCCAGCACGGACAGTTATCAGCCCCAGCATTTT. Its protein product is CASTDSYQPQHF.

V and J are TRBV4-3 and TRBJ2-1; 7 nucleotides line up with TRBD1. The CDR3 is 15 residues long. The V segment lost 3 bases and the J segment 8 bases; nucleotides outside the gene matches: 10. Per germline, CDR1 LGHNA and CDR2 YSLEER. The CDR3 DNA reads as TGCGCCAGCAGCCAGACATCAGGGGGTGGGGATGAGCAGTTCTTC. This sequence encodes CASSQTSGGGDEQFF.